The entry below describes one T cell receptor (beta chain). The target antigen is unknown. The data are from a study of OX40 agonist ivuxolimab in advanced cancers. Background on the study: Melanoma, hepatocellular carcinoma, head and neck or renal cell cancer occurred in dose-escalation patients. At 65% to 90% male, the cohort had a mean age of 60 years, ranging from about 20 to 90.

Assay used: immunoSEQ multiplex PCR; TCRdb lists only in-frame clones, some missing. Of 70,000 to 90,000 clones detected, about 90% appear once; the ten largest clones hold more than 7%. The length of the CDR3 is 17 residues. Trimming cost V 7 bases and J 2 bases; bases outside gene matches: 12. Per the germline V gene, CDR1 is MNHEY and CDR2 is SMNVEV (reference sequence). Whole-study findings and limits: The study did not work out the antigen specificity of the expanded peripheral T cells.

Patients with autoimmune history or systemic immunosuppression were excluded. This specimen consisted of CD4+ or CD8+ T cells sorted from blood, obtained in a trial of the OX40 agonist ivuxolimab. This TCR derives from an adult with an advanced solid tumor such as melanoma, head and neck, liver or kidney cancer. This chain links TRBV27 with TRBJ2-3; 10 positions match TRBD1. CDR3 nucleotide sequence: TGTGCCAGCAAAATCGAAGAGGGGACAGGGGCCACAGATACGCAGTATTTT. Residues: CASKIEEGTGATDTQYF.